The 17 T cell receptor beta chains given below trace back to one sample, sequenced in a study of blood T cell repertoires in COVID-19. Measured with immunoSEQ multiplex PCR; TCRdb has only the in-frame clones, and not every one. The repertoire holds some 350,000 clones, with 80% to 90% as singletons. The sample was peripheral blood. The receptor set was obtained from a woman in her fifties or sixties with COVID-19, enrolled during active disease.

This clone was counted a single time. The chain employs TRBV6-5 and TRBJ1-2, with 7 bases fitting TRBD1. V was pared by 6 bases and J by 5 bases, with 6 bases of the junction left unmatched. Germline V gene data show CDR1 as MNHEY and CDR2 as SVGAGI. CDR3 size: 13 residues. The CDR3 sequence: CASRTGYGYGYTF. DNA for the CDR3: TGTGCCAGCAGGACAGGGTACGGGTATGGCTACACCTTC.

The rearrangement uses TRBV5-5 and TRBJ2-2, with TRBD2 matching over 7 bases. There are 17 residues in the CDR3. The J segment lost 4 bases and the V segment lost 3 bases, leaving 12 bases of the junction unmatched. Germline values: CDR1 SGHKS, CDR2 YYEKEE (reference sequence). CDR3 DNA: TGTGCCAGCAGCTACCCTGCGGGCGGGAGAACCACCGGGGAGCTGTTTTTT. It is translated as CASSYPAGGRTTGELFF.

The chain links TRBV19 to TRBJ2-7; no clear D gene. CDR1 is LNHDA and CDR2 is SQIVND in the germline V gene (reference sequence). Trimming left V 2 bases short and J 6 bases short, with 11 bases between. The CDR3 totals 13 residues. This CDR3 reads CASSITPSGEQYF. Here the CDR3 DNA reads TGTGCCAGTAGTATAACTCCGTCCGGCGAGCAGTACTTC.

CDR3 nucleotide sequence: TGTGCCAGCAGCTCCGGGAGTAACGAGCAGTACTTC. It specifies CASSSGSNEQYF. The V gene is TRBV7-9, the J gene TRBJ2-7, with D perhaps TRBD2 (6 bases). Germline assignment: CDR1 SEHNR and CDR2 FQNEAQ (reference sequence). V lost 4 bases, J lost 5 bases, and 9 bases lay in between. The CDR3 covers 12 residues.

J is TRBJ2-5 and V is TRBV7-9; TRBD1 aligns across 8 bases. The ends lost 5 bases at V and 1 base at J; junction bases unmatched: 6. CDR1 is SEHNR and CDR2 is FQNEAQ in the germline V gene (reference sequence). The CDR3 spans 15 residues. The CDR3 here is CASSPQTGAQETQYF. The CDR3 DNA reads TGTGCCAGCAGCCCCCAGACAGGGGCCCAAGAGACCCAGTACTTC. The whole variable domain, filled in from reference TRBV7-9 and TRBJ2-5, reads DTGVSQNPRHKITKRGQNVTFRCDPISEHNRLYWYRQTLGQGPEFLTYFQNEAQLEKSRLLSDRFSAERPKGSFSTLEIQRTEQGDSAMYLCASSPQTGAQETQYFGPGTRLLVL.

The V call is TRBV5-4, the J call TRBJ2-1; D gene ambiguous. The CDR3 contains 15 residues. CDR1 and CDR2 (germline): SGHNT, YYREEE (reference sequence). Trimming took off 5 bases at V and 1 base at J, with 13 bases between the two ends. The CDR3 DNA is TGTGCCAGCAGGGATAGGAGTACTTCCTACAATGAGCAGTTCTTC. Its translation is CASRDRSTSYNEQFF.

The chain couples TRBV18 to TRBJ2-7, with 11 bases lining up with TRBD2. CDR3 size: 17 residues. Germline values: CDR1 KGHSH, CDR2 LQKENI. Trimming removed 8 bases from V and 5 bases from J; junction bases left unmatched: 17. The CDR3 region is CASTNTLAGGEVNEQYF. In nucleotides, the CDR3 is TGTGCCAGCACCAATACCCTAGCGGGAGGAGAAGTAAACGAGCAGTACTTC.

This clone was detected once. V gene TRBV6-1 combines with J gene TRBJ2-1, with 7 bases lining up with TRBD1. Germline CDR1 MNHNS, CDR2 SASEGT. The junction had 2 bases not matched to a gene; V was cut back by 6 bases and J by 6 bases. The CDR3 covers 12 residues. DNA of the CDR3: TGTGCCAGCAGCCGACAGGGCAATGAGCAGTTCTTC. This sequence encodes CASSRQGNEQFF.

This chain uses TRBV7-9 with TRBJ1-2; 9 bases line up with TRBD1. Germline V gene lookup returns CDR1 SEHNR and CDR2 FQNEAQ (reference sequence). V was clipped by 2 bases and J by 0 bases; unmatched bases: 7. This CDR3 contains 17 residues. DNA for the CDR3: TGTGCCAGCAGCTTACAGGGACAGGGCCCCTCTAACTATGGCTACACCTTC. The encoded protein is CASSLQGQGPSNYGYTF.

The rearrangement joins TRBV6-1 to TRBJ2-7, with 7 bases that match TRBD2. From germline, CDR1 is MNHNS and CDR2 SASEGT. CDR3 length: 15 residues. V was pared by 1 base and J by 3 bases, with 6 bases of the junction left unmatched. The CDR3 spells CASSEELAAYYEQYF. The CDR3 DNA is TGTGCCAGCAGTGAAGAGCTAGCGGCCTACTACGAGCAGTACTTC.

This clone was seen just once. J is TRBJ2-3 and V is TRBV19; D uncertain. Trimming removed 2 bases at V and 5 bases at J, with 14 bases between. CDR1 and CDR2 (germline): LNHDA, SQIVND (reference sequence). The CDR3 covers 15 residues. Here the CDR3 DNA reads TGTGCCAGTAGTATAAGCGCGGCCAGCTTAGATACGCAGTATTTT. Translation: CASSISAASLDTQYF. The full variable domain, in which reference TRBV19 and TRBJ2-3 provide the parts outside the CDR3, is DGGITQSPKYLFRKEGQNVTLSCEQNLNHDAMYWYRQDPGQGLRLIYYSQIVNDFQKGDIAEGYSVSREKKESFPLTVTSAQKNPTAFYLCASSISAASLDTQYFGPGTRLTVL.

As regards this clone: The germline gene is not matched at one end of the junction; a read error may be the cause. The chain joins TRBV7-7 to TRBJ2-7, with 9 bases aligning to TRBD1. Germline loops: CDR1 SSHAT, CDR2 FNYEAQ (reference sequence). This CDR3 spans 14 amino acids. The CDR3 spells CASSSGTGHGEQYF. In DNA, the CDR3 is TGTGCTAGCAGCTCCGGGACAGGGCATGGCGAGCAGTACTTC. The entire variable domain, with the rest obtained from reference TRBV7-7 and TRBJ2-7, is as follows: GAGVSQSPRYKVTKRGQDVTLRCDPISSHATLYWYQQALGQGPEFLTYFNYEAQPDKSGLPSDRFSAERPEGSISTLTIQRTEQRDSAMYRCASSSGTGHGEQYFGPGTRLTVT.

The V and J genes are TRBV7-9 and TRBJ1-1; D may be TRBD1 (5 bases). Trimming stripped 5 bases from V and 5 bases from J, with 15 bases between. The CDR3 spans 14 residues. Germline V gene lookup returns CDR1 SEHNR and CDR2 FQNEAQ (reference sequence). The CDR3 sequence is CASSQGGTPTEAFF. The CDR3 DNA reads TGTGCCAGCAGCCAAGGCGGGACCCCGACTGAAGCTTTCTTT.

This chain joins TRBV3-1 (or the pseudogene TRBV3-2) and TRBJ2-7; D call uncertain. Trimming left V 0 bases short and J 0 bases short, with 6 bases between. Germline V lookup: CDR1 LGHDT, CDR2 YNNKEL (reference sequence). The CDR3 has 14 amino acids. CDR3 residues: CASSQDVSSYEQYF. CDR3 sequence (DNA): TGTGCCAGCAGCCAAGATGTTAGCTCCTACGAGCAGTACTTC.

The chain carries TRBV24-1 and TRBJ2-4, with 12 bases lining up with TRBD1. Germline V lookup: CDR1 KGHDR, CDR2 SFDVKD. The V segment lost 4 bases and the J segment 10 bases; nucleotides outside the gene matches: 13. There are 17 residues in the CDR3. The CDR3 is CATSDRASGQGAQIQYF. CDR3 DNA: TGTGCCACCAGTGACCGGGCCTCGGGACAGGGGGCCCAAATTCAGTACTTC.

The chain recombines TRBV7-8 with TRBJ2-2; TRBD2 matches 11 bases. The CDR3 spans 16 residues. The germline CDR1 and CDR2 sequences are SGHVS and FQNEAQ. After removal of 6 bases from V and 6 bases from J, the junction contained 9 bases not matched to a gene. The CDR3 here is CASSPIDSGRAGELFF. Written as DNA, the CDR3 is TGTGCCAGCAGTCCTATAGATAGCGGGAGGGCCGGGGAGCTGTTTTTT.

The rearrangement uses TRBV4-1 and TRBJ2-7; unclear D gene. CDR1 and CDR2 (germline): MGHRA, YSYEKL. The CDR3 consists of 14 residues. V was trimmed by 2 bases and J by 3 bases, leaving 11 bases between them. CDR3 nucleotide sequence: TGCGCCAGCAGCCAACAGATGATGAACTACGAGCAGTACTTC. Protein: CASSQQMMNYEQYF.